Listed here is a single TCR beta chain. This specimen belongs to a study of cytomegalovirus exposure and HLA in healthy donors. PCR amplification relied on 60 Vbeta primers (plus 13 Jbeta primers). Using immunoSEQ multiplex PCR, the repertoire was profiled, and TCRdb retains in-frame clones only, with some absent. The sample includes about 120,000 clones, approximately 78% seen only once; the top ten take 1% to 1.5%. The germline CDR1 and CDR2 sequences are SGHNT and YYREEE (reference sequence). Trimming stripped 0 bases from V and 3 bases from J, with 11 bases between. CDR3 length: 15 amino acids. Sequencing used PBMCs. The receptor was derived from a woman in her thirties in good health and CMV-seronegative. The chain couples TRBV5-4 to TRBJ2-3; a weak D match, TRBD2 (6 bases). The CDR3 loop reads CASSLAAGLTDTQYF. Written as DNA, the CDR3 is TGTGCCAGCAGCTTGGCCGCGGGATTAACAGATACGCAGTATTTT.